The following is a T cell receptor (beta chain) sequence with its context. The antigen is not known. These data are taken from a study of T cell repertoires in cytomegalovirus infection. Study at large: HLA-C-restricted CMV epitopes, recently identified, and well-studied HLA-B-restricted ones were used by the study. Shared public TCR beta signatures pointed to both CMV infection and a matching HLA type. Broader study findings: CMV carriers with the relevant HLA were identified by cumulative public TCR beta family frequency.

V lost 4 bases, J lost 0 bases, and 12 bases lay in between. Germline CDR1 and CDR2: SGHRS and YFSETQ. This CDR3 is 15 amino acids long. MiXCR, applied by TCRdb to the reads, yields one record per CDR3 protein. The sample includes hundreds of thousands of distinct CDR3 sequences, around a third seen only once; the top ten take 18%. This receptor was obtained from a human donor in good health (CMV status not recorded). Some clones in this sample may be carry-over from other donors' samples. The genes are TRBV5-1 and TRBJ2-3; weak D call: TRBD1 (6 bases). Sequenced here: cultured PBMCs, sampled from culture after CMV antigen stimulation. The CDR3 sequence: CASSTGHPSTDTQYF. In DNA, the CDR3 is TGCGCCAGCAGCACGGGACACCCAAGCACAGATACGCAGTATTTT.